The 21 T cell receptor beta chains presented below share a single source sample, sequenced in a study of blood T cell repertoires in COVID-19. Clones were sequenced by immunoSEQ multiplex PCR, and TCRdb holds only the in-frame ones, with some missing. The repertoire holds 320,000 or so clones, 75% to 90% seen once, with around 4.6% in the top ten. The sequenced material came from PBMCs or T cells enriched from blood (not recorded which). These receptors originate from a man aged 25-45 years who had recovered from COVID-19.

The chain combines TRBV5-1 with TRBJ2-3; perhaps TRBD2 as D (7 bases). V gave up 7 bases and J gave up 1 base, with 13 bases separating them. The CDR3 consists of 14 residues. The V gene's germline CDR1 is SGHRS and CDR2 YFSETQ. The CDR3 here is CASVDSGGTDTQYF. CDR3 coding DNA: TGCGCCAGCGTGGACAGCGGGGGCACAGATACGCAGTATTTT.

The genes are TRBV7-8 and TRBJ2-3; 9 nucleotides agree with TRBD2. CDR1 is SGHVS and CDR2 is FQNEAQ in the germline V gene. V was clipped by 2 bases and J by 5 bases; unmatched bases: 5. This CDR3 has 15 residues. Written as DNA, the CDR3 is TGTGCCAGCAGCTTATTAGCGGGGGTCAGAGATACGCAGTATTTT. It translates to CASSLLAGVRDTQYF.

The gene calls are TRBV15 and TRBJ2-3; TRBD2 aligns across 10 bases. The CDR3 extends over 16 amino acids. The germline gives CDR1 LNHNV, CDR2 YYDKDF (reference sequence). Trimming took 5 bases from V and 3 from J; bases not matched to a gene: 8. This CDR3 is CATSHSGLALTDTQYF. DNA for the CDR3: TGTGCCACCAGCCACTCGGGACTAGCGCTTACAGATACGCAGTATTTT.

The chain has TRBV5-1 and TRBJ2-5; possible D gene TRBD2, 5 bases. V gave up 0 bases and J gave up 5 bases, with 11 bases separating them. This CDR3 spans 14 amino acids. Germline V gene sequence: CDR1 SGHRS, CDR2 YFSETQ. CDR3 amino acids: CASSLASSLETQYF. The CDR3 DNA is TGCGCCAGCAGCTTGGCGTCTAGCCTGGAGACCCAGTACTTC.

This clone turned up a few times. This CDR3 is also generated by other DNA sequences in the sample. The chain links TRBV5-1 to TRBJ2-3, with TRBD2 identical over 9 bases. Germline CDR1 is SGHRS and CDR2 is YFSETQ. This CDR3 has 15 residues. J gave up 1 base and V 4 bases, and 4 bases lay outside the gene matches. The CDR3 region is CASSRGGAGTDTQYF. For the CDR3, the DNA is TGCGCCAGCAGCCGCGGGGGGGCCGGCACAGATACGCAGTATTTT.

The chain recombines TRBV27 with TRBJ1-5; weak D call: TRBD1 (5 bases). Between the trimmed V and J ends, which lost 2 bases and 6 bases, there was a span of 5 bases. Looked up from germline, CDR1 is MNHEY and CDR2 is SMNVEV (reference sequence). The CDR3 spans 12 residues. The CDR3: CASSLRGQPQHF. In nucleotides, the CDR3 is TGTGCCAGCAGTTTAAGGGGTCAGCCCCAGCATTTT.

This rearrangement joins TRBV10-1 to TRBJ1-3; TRBD1 matches at 7 bases. Germline CDR1 reads WNHNN; CDR2 reads SYGVQD (reference sequence). J lost 14 bases, V lost 5 bases, and 9 bases had no gene match. The CDR3 runs 12 residues. Here the CDR3 reads CASSLDRNPLYF. The CDR3 DNA reads as TGCGCCAGCAGTCTGGACAGGAACCCATTATATTTT.

The V gene is TRBV13, the J gene TRBJ2-1, with D perhaps TRBD2 (7 bases). Per the germline V gene, CDR1 is PRHDT and CDR2 is FYEKMQ (reference sequence). Trimming pared 0 bases from V and 0 bases from J, leaving 12 bases between. The length of the CDR3 is 17 residues. The CDR3 loop is CASSLGAGATSYNEQFF. Here the CDR3 DNA reads TGTGCCAGCAGCTTAGGGGCGGGGGCAACCTCCTACAATGAGCAGTTCTTC.

The chain carries TRBV19 and TRBJ1-6; a possible D gene is TRBD1 (5 bases). Germline values: CDR1 LNHDA, CDR2 SQIVND (reference sequence). The CDR3 has 16 residues. V was trimmed by 3 bases and J by 6 bases, leaving 15 bases between them. The CDR3 region has the DNA TGTGCCAGTAGTATCAAGGGGTTCGGGCCTAATTCACCCCTCCACTTT. Its translation is CASSIKGFGPNSPLHF.

The rearrangement links TRBV5-4 to TRBJ2-5; perhaps TRBD1 as D (5 bases). Germline V gives CDR1 SGHNT, CDR2 YYREEE (reference sequence). V lost 4 bases, J lost 1 base, and 11 bases lay in between. The CDR3 spans 14 residues. CDR3 loop: CASSPGHPQETQYF. The CDR3 coding sequence is TGTGCCAGCAGCCCAGGACATCCCCAAGAGACCCAGTACTTC.

The rearrangement uses TRBV11-2 and TRBJ2-2; the D gene is possibly TRBD2 (5 bases). The CDR3 has 15 amino acids. V was clipped by 3 bases and J by 2 bases, with 10 bases between them. CDR1 and CDR2 from the germline V gene are SGHAT and FQNNGV. CDR3 sequence (DNA): TGTGCCAGCAGCTTGTTGTGGACTAACACCGGGGAGCTGTTTTTT. Its translation is CASSLLWTNTGELFF.

This chain links TRBV6-9 with TRBJ2-2; the D gene is possibly TRBD2 (5 bases). Deletions cut 8 bases from V and 0 bases from J, with 10 bases between. Germline CDR1 and CDR2: MNHGY and SVAAGI. This CDR3 is 14 amino acids long. The CDR3 sequence is CASSRGSNTGELFF. CDR3 in DNA: TGTGCCAGCTCTCGCGGGTCGAACACCGGGGAGCTGTTTTTT.

This chain connects TRBV19 to TRBJ1-2; possibly TRBD1 for D (6 bases). V dropped 6 bases and J dropped 3 bases, with 11 bases sitting between them. Germline V gene lookup returns CDR1 LNHDA and CDR2 SQIVND (reference sequence). CDR3 length: 13 amino acids. The CDR3 is CASRYRDDYGYTF. DNA for the CDR3: TGTGCCAGTAGGTACAGGGACGACTATGGCTACACCTTC.

The rearrangement uses TRBV10-3 and TRBJ2-7; 8 bases agree with TRBD1. Germline loops: CDR1 ENHRY, CDR2 SYGVKD. The CDR3 runs to 15 residues. J was trimmed by 0 bases and V by 3 bases; bases with no gene match: 4. In DNA form, the CDR3 reads TGTGCCATCAGTGATCTCGACAGGGGCTCCTACGAGCAGTACTTC. The encoded protein is CAISDLDRGSYEQYF.

The chain carries TRBV5-1 and TRBJ2-1; TRBD2 aligns across 11 bases. The CDR3 is 15 amino acids. Germline CDR1 reads SGHRS; CDR2 reads YFSETQ. Trimming took 4 bases from V and 9 from J; bases not matched to a gene: 9. The CDR3 nucleotides are TGCGCCAGCAGCGTAACTAGCGGGGGTTCTATTGAGCAGTTCTTC. It specifies CASSVTSGGSIEQFF. The full variable domain, with the rest looked up from reference TRBV5-1 and TRBJ2-1, is KAGVTQTPRYLIKTRGQQVTLSCSPISGHRSVSWYQQTPGQGLQFLFEYFSETQRNKGNFPGRFSGRQFSNSRSEMNVSTLELGDSALYLCASSVTSGGSIEQFFGPGTRLTVL.

The rearrangement links TRBV3-1 (or the pseudogene TRBV3-2) to TRBJ2-3, with 12 bases fitting TRBD2. V lost 2 bases and J lost 1; bases outside the gene matches: 4. Germline V lookup: CDR1 LGHDT, CDR2 YNNKEL (reference sequence). CDR3 length: 17 residues. The CDR3 DNA follows: TGTGCCAGCAGCCAACCTAGGACTAGCGGGGGCACAGATACGCAGTATTTT. Protein: CASSQPRTSGGTDTQYF.

This clone was recorded once. The chain employs TRBV5-5 and TRBJ1-6; D possibly corresponds to TRBD1 (6 bases). The CDR3 extends over 15 amino acids. CDR1 and CDR2 from the germline V gene are SGHKS and YYEKEE (reference sequence). With 0 bases removed from V and 10 bases from J, the gap between germline ends came to 14 bases. The CDR3 here is CASSLDTGRGSPLHF. The CDR3 region has the DNA TGTGCCAGCAGCTTGGATACAGGGCGGGGGTCACCCCTCCACTTT.

The genes are TRBV21-1 and TRBJ2-3; whether TRBD1, the table's D call, matches the DNA was not checked. TRBV21-1 is described as a pseudogene. This CDR3 is built from 12 residues. The CDR3 coding sequence is TGTGCCAGCAGACGTTGGACAGGTACGCAGTATTTT. This sequence encodes CASRRWTGTQYF.

The sample holds a few counts of this clone. This chain links TRBV29-1 with TRBJ1-2; TRBD1 matches at 8 bases. V gave up 5 bases and J gave up 4 bases; unmatched junction bases: 3. The germline V gene has CDR1 SQVTM and CDR2 ANQGSEA. The CDR3 has 12 residues. The CDR3 sequence is CSVYGQGYGYTF. The DNA for the CDR3 is TGCAGCGTTTATGGACAGGGCTATGGCTACACCTTC.

This chain connects TRBV15 to TRBJ1-2, with 8 bases aligning to TRBD1. The CDR3 totals 16 residues. From germline, CDR1 is LNHNV and CDR2 YYDKDF (reference sequence). The trim removed 0 bases at V and 3 bases at J, leaving 6 bases unmatched. CDR3 bases: TGTGCCACCAGCAGAGAGGGACAGGCGACTTACTATGGCTACACCTTC. Amino acids: CATSREGQATYYGYTF. The full variable domain, with the rest looked up from reference TRBV15 and TRBJ1-2, is DAMVIQNPRYQVTQFGKPVTLSCSQTLNHNVMYWYQQKSSQAPKLLFHYYDKDFNNEADTPDNFQSRRPNTSFCFLDIRSPGLGDTAMYLCATSREGQATYYGYTFGSGTRLTVV.

This chain connects TRBV5-1 to TRBJ2-1, with 7 bases identical to TRBD2. CDR3 length: 17 residues. Unmatched junction bases numbered 16, after V lost 3 bases and J lost 7 bases. From germline, CDR1 is SGHRS and CDR2 YFSETQ. The CDR3 spells CASSYRPRLGRANEQFF. In DNA form, the CDR3 reads TGCGCCAGCAGCTACCGCCCGAGGCTAGGGAGGGCTAATGAGCAGTTCTTC.